This T cell receptor beta chain stems from a study of blood T cell repertoires in COVID-19. Study information: The samples span acute and convalescent COVID-19 from the United States, Italy and Spain. The cDNA or gDNA used as material had been derived from T cells, B-cell-depleted T cells, or PBMCs.

Original analysis: Amplified reference gene primers provided the basis for estimating nucleated cell counts. The repertoire was sequenced with immunoSEQ multiplex PCR; TCRdb's copy has only in-frame clones and lacks some. V and J calls plus clone size are reproduced from that table; the DNA served to infer D and trimming. Altogether fewer than 250,000 clones are present, approximately 85% being singletons, with the ten largest covering about 7.3%. Germline-derived CDR1 and CDR2 are GTSNPN and SVGIG (reference sequence). CDR3 size: 14 residues. Trimming pared 1 base from V and 1 base from J, leaving 11 bases between. Note on this clone: Other DNA sequences from this sample encode an identical CDR3 as well.

This sequence was found in a woman aged 45-59 years with active or convalescent COVID-19. The sequenced sample was peripheral blood. V and J are TRBV30 and TRBJ2-7, with D maybe TRBD2 (6 bases). CDR3 coding DNA: TGTGCCTGGAGTGGCGGTAGCGGATCCTACGAGCAGTACTTC. Translated: CAWSGGSGSYEQYF.